This TCR beta chain was captured in a study of response to subunit inactivated influenza vaccine. Using its own MiXCR run on the RT-PCR reads, TCRdb lists one record per CDR3 protein. The table shows 450,000 to 600,000 distinct CDR3 sequences, with 6% to 9% occurring only once. CDR3 length: 13 residues. The ends lost 5 bases at V and 3 bases at J; junction bases unmatched: 3. In germline, CDR1 is DFQATT, CDR2 SNEGSKA (reference sequence). Sequences were derived from PBMCs from blood, sampled less than 30 months after vaccination. The source of this sequence is a man between 50 and 70 years old who received an inactivated influenza vaccine. The chain combines TRBV20-1 with TRBJ2-5, with 10 bases fitting TRBD1. The CDR3 nucleotides read TGCAGTGCTGGGGGGACAGGGGAAGAGACCCAGTACTTC. The encoded protein is CSAGGTGEETQYF.